These 24 T cell receptor beta chains originate from one sample sequenced in a study of shared clonotypes between healthy human individuals. Sequencing used immunoSEQ multiplex PCR; TCRdb keeps in-frame clones, though not all of them. The sample lists 700,000 or so clones, about 78% occurring once. The sequenced sample was memory CD4+ T cells sorted from blood. Noted subset: CD45RA-negative fraction. The receptors were gathered from a woman younger than 45 in good health.

V usage is TRBV30 and J usage is TRBJ1-5; D gene ambiguous. V lost 2 bases and J lost 7, with 15 bases in between. Looked up from germline, CDR1 is GTSNPN and CDR2 is SVGIG (reference sequence). The CDR3 extends over 14 amino acids. Written as DNA, the CDR3 is TGTGCCTGGAGTACCTGGACGCTCCGGCAGCCCCAGCATTTT. This gives the protein CAWSTWTLRQPQHF.

The rearrangement links TRBV27 to TRBJ2-3; 11 bases agree with TRBD2. The CDR3 consists of 19 residues. Germline CDR1 reads MNHEY; CDR2 reads SMNVEV (reference sequence). The trim removed 5 bases at V and 6 bases at J, leaving 19 bases unmatched. CDR3 sequence: CASSDTSLTSGSSSDTQYF. For the CDR3, the DNA is TGTGCCAGCAGTGACACTTCTCTAACTAGCGGGAGTTCGTCCGATACGCAGTATTTT.

The chain is built from TRBV29-1 and TRBJ2-6; D not resolved. Trimming left V 2 bases short and J 0 bases short, with 5 bases between. CDR1 SQVTM and CDR2 ANQGSEA come from the germline V gene. The CDR3 contains 14 residues. The CDR3 loop reads CSVESPSGANVLTF. The CDR3 nucleotides are TGCAGCGTTGAATCCCCCTCTGGGGCCAACGTCCTGACTTTC.

The chain combines TRBV7-3 with TRBJ2-7; no firm D call. The CDR3 length is 15 residues. Germline values: CDR1 SGHTA, CDR2 FQGTGA. Trimming stripped 6 bases from V and 4 bases from J, with 19 bases between. CDR3 in amino acids: CASREFWSLPYEQYF. CDR3 nucleotide sequence: TGTGCCAGCAGGGAGTTCTGGTCTTTACCTTACGAGCAGTACTTC.

The gene calls are TRBV2 and TRBJ1-5, with TRBD1 matching 7 bases. CDR3 length: 14 amino acids. CDR1 is SNHLY and CDR2 is FYNNEI in the germline V gene. J was trimmed by 6 bases and V by 6 bases; bases with no gene match: 8. The DNA of the CDR3 is TGTGCCAGCAGCGCGGGGCAGGGGGGTCAGCCCCAGCATTTT. Amino acid sequence: CASSAGQGGQPQHF.

The chain recombines TRBV28 with TRBJ1-6, with a possible D match to TRBD1 (6 bases). The CDR3 totals 14 residues. With 3 bases removed from V and 7 bases from J, the gap between germline ends came to 10 bases. Germline V gene sequence: CDR1 MDHEN, CDR2 SYDVKM. The CDR3, as DNA: TGTGCCAGCAGTTTCACAGGGTCGAATTCACCCCTCCACTTT. As protein: CASSFTGSNSPLHF.

This clone was recorded many times. V gene TRBV18 combines with J gene TRBJ1-1; D perhaps matches TRBD1 (5 bases). Trimming pared 4 bases from V and 7 bases from J, leaving 10 bases between. Germline assignment: CDR1 KGHSH and CDR2 LQKENI. The length of the CDR3 is 12 residues. The CDR3 nucleotides are TGTGCCAGCTCACGGCAGGGTGGTGAAGCTTTCTTT. This codes for CASSRQGGEAFF.

This chain uses TRBV18 with TRBJ1-4, with D perhaps matching TRBD1 (6 bases). V gave up 6 bases and J gave up 4 bases, with 9 bases separating them. The length of the CDR3 is 13 residues. The V gene's germline CDR1 is KGHSH and CDR2 LQKENI. The CDR3 DNA follows: TGTGCCAGCTCCGGACAGATTAATGAAAAACTGTTTTTT. Translation gives CASSGQINEKLFF.

The chain couples TRBV6-1 to TRBJ2-1, with a possible D match to TRBD1 (6 bases). Germline V CDR1 and CDR2: MNHNS, SASEGT. Trimming cost V 6 bases and J 0 bases, with 12 bases left between them. CDR3 size: 15 residues. The CDR3 DNA is TGTGCCAGCAGGGCCGGGACAACCTCCTACAATGAGCAGTTCTTC. Translated, it gives CASRAGTTSYNEQFF.

CDR3 protein: CASSLQAGGPYNEQFF. The CDR3 nucleotides read TGTGCCAGCAGCTTACAAGCGGGAGGCCCCTACAATGAGCAGTTCTTC. The chain has TRBV7-7 and TRBJ2-1; 9 bases line up with TRBD2. The CDR3 covers 16 residues. The ends lost 2 bases at V and 2 bases at J; junction bases unmatched: 4. Germline loops: CDR1 SSHAT, CDR2 FNYEAQ (reference sequence).

V and J are TRBV7-8 and TRBJ2-5; D might be TRBD1 (6 bases). This CDR3 has 14 residues. V lost 6 bases and J lost 5, with 16 bases in between. Germline V CDR1 and CDR2: SGHVS, FQNEAQ. The CDR3 nucleotides are TGTGCCAGCAGGGAAGTGATCCAGGGGGAGACCCAGTACTTC. Translation: CASREVIQGETQYF. Based on the CDR3 plus reference TRBV7-8 and TRBJ2-5, the full variable domain is GAGVSQSPRYKVAKRGQDVALRCDPISGHVSLFWYQQALGQGPEFLTYFQNEAQLDKSGLPSDRFFAERPEGSVSTLKIQRTQQEDSAVYLCASREVIQGETQYFGPGTRLLVL.

The J gene is TRBJ1-3, the V gene TRBV6-5; unclear D gene. The CDR3 runs to 14 residues. Trimming removed 7 bases at V and 8 bases at J, with 18 bases between. Germline CDR1 reads MNHEY; CDR2 reads SVGAGI. CDR3 DNA: TGTGCCAGCAAAAGAGGGCTCGATGTGGACACCATATATTTT. It encodes CASKRGLDVDTIYF.

The chain uses TRBV23-1 and TRBJ2-1; TRBD2 agrees at 7 bases. TRBV23-1 is annotated as an ORF whose role is uncertain. The V segment lost 2 bases and the J segment 4 bases; nucleotides outside the gene matches: 8. The length of the CDR3 is 16 residues. CDR3 DNA sequence: TGCGCCAGCAGTCAACCAAGTGGCGGGGGATACAATGAGCAGTTCTTC. Residues: CASSQPSGGGYNEQFF.

The chain recombines TRBV6-6 with TRBJ2-7; a possible D gene is TRBD2 (6 bases). V lost 2 bases and J lost 4, with 6 bases in between. The CDR3 has 12 residues. Germline V gene data show CDR1 as MNHNY and CDR2 as SVGAGI (reference sequence). The CDR3 here is CASSYRGYEQYF. The CDR3 bases are TGTGCCAGCAGTTACCGGGGGTACGAGCAGTACTTC.

The DNA of the CDR3 is TGCGCCAGCAGCGCGACGGGTCTGACAGATACGCAGTATTTT. Its protein product is CASSATGLTDTQYF. The chain uses TRBV5-1 and TRBJ2-3, with D unresolved. CDR3 size: 14 residues. Germline V gene lookup returns CDR1 SGHRS and CDR2 YFSETQ. V was trimmed by 4 bases and J by 3 bases, leaving 12 bases between them.

The rearrangement joins TRBV2 to TRBJ1-5; possible D gene TRBD1, 6 bases. CDR3 length equals 15 residues. CDR1 is SNHLY and CDR2 is FYNNEI in the germline V gene. Deletions cut 8 bases from V and 2 bases from J, with 16 bases between. The CDR3 DNA reads as TGTGCCAGCTCACCACAGGGTATCGGCAATCAGCCCCAGCATTTT. This translates into CASSPQGIGNQPQHF.

The gene calls are TRBV7-8 and TRBJ2-3, with D maybe TRBD2 (5 bases). The CDR3 sequence is 14 residues long. Germline CDR1 and CDR2: SGHVS and FQNEAQ. Trimming stripped 4 bases from V and 4 bases from J, with 12 bases between. The CDR3 DNA is TGTGCCAGCAGCTCCCGGACTTTCTCAGATACGCAGTATTTT. Residues: CASSSRTFSDTQYF.

This clone was observed a handful of times. The chain joins TRBV30 to TRBJ1-1; no clear D gene. V lost 3 bases and J 11 bases, leaving 25 bases between the germline ends. The CDR3 extends over 15 amino acids. From germline, CDR1 is GTSNPN and CDR2 SVGIG (reference sequence). CDR3 DNA sequence: TGTGCCTGGAGAGGTGGCTCGTCTTGGGGATACGGGGCTTTCTTT. This gives the protein CAWRGGSSWGYGAFF.

This chain uses TRBV4-1 with TRBJ2-3; no reliable D call. The V end lost 3 bases, the J end lost 2 bases, and 15 bases lay between the germline ends. Germline V lookup: CDR1 MGHRA, CDR2 YSYEKL. The CDR3 runs 16 residues. The CDR3, as DNA: TGCGCCAGCAGCCAGGGCCTGGGCGGTTTCACAGATACGCAGTATTTT. Translating it yields CASSQGLGGFTDTQYF.

This clone was seen only a few times. The sample holds other DNA sequences that translate to the same CDR3. The V call is TRBV19, the J call TRBJ2-4; D could derive from TRBD1 or TRBD2 (5 bases each). CDR1 is LNHDA, CDR2 SQIVND, per germline (reference sequence). The CDR3 spans 14 residues. The ends were cut back, 4 bases at V and 4 bases at J, with 11 bases in the middle. The chain's CDR3 is CASSTRDLKNIQYF. The DNA for the CDR3 is TGTGCCAGTAGTACAAGGGACCTGAAAAACATTCAGTACTTC.

The rearrangement uses TRBV6-5 and TRBJ2-1, with 7 bases aligning to TRBD2. Unmatched junction bases numbered 7, after V lost 6 bases and J lost 2 bases. The CDR3 has 15 residues. Germline values: CDR1 MNHEY, CDR2 SVGAGI. The CDR3 sequence is CASRQRGGTYNEQFF. The CDR3 bases are TGTGCCAGCAGACAGCGGGGAGGGACCTACAATGAGCAGTTCTTC.

The CDR3 nucleotides are TGCGCCAGCAGCTTGGTTTCGGCTCTAGCGGGAGGTACTGAGACCCAGTACTTC. This gives the protein CASSLVSALAGGTETQYF. The rearrangement uses TRBV5-1 and TRBJ2-5; 11 bases are a match to TRBD2. This CDR3 comprises 18 residues. Germline lookup yields CDR1 SGHRS and CDR2 YFSETQ. Unmatched junction bases numbered 12, after V lost 0 bases and J lost 5 bases.

The rearrangement uses TRBV5-6 and TRBJ1-2; D remains ambiguous. The CDR3 runs to 15 residues. CDR1 and CDR2 from the germline V gene are SGHDT and YYEEEE. Trimming cost V 6 bases and J 3 bases, with 18 bases left between them. The CDR3 region has the DNA TGTGCCAGCACATTTCCGGCGGGATCCGACTATGGCTACACCTTC. Protein sequence: CASTFPAGSDYGYTF.

The V and J genes are TRBV7-6 and TRBJ1-3, with D perhaps TRBD1 (5 bases). CDR1 and CDR2 (germline): SGHVS, FNYEAQ. The germline V and J ends were trimmed by 6 bases and 4 bases, with 16 bases remaining between them. This CDR3 comprises 15 residues. The CDR3 sequence: CASSSAQGDGNTIYF. The CDR3 DNA reads TGTGCCAGCAGTTCCGCTCAAGGGGACGGAAACACCATATATTTT.